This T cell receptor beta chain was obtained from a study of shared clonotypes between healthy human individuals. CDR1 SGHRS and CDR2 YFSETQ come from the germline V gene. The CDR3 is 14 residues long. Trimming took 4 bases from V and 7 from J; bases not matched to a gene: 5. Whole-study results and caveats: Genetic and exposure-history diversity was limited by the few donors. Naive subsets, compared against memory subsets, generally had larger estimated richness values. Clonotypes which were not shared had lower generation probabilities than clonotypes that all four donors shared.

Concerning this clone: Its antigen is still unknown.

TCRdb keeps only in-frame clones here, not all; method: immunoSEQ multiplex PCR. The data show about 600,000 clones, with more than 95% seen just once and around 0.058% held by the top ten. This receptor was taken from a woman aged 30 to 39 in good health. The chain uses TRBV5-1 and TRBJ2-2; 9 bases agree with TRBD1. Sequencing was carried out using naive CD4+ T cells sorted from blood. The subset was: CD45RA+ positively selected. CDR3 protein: CASSPGTGFGELFF. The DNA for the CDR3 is TGCGCCAGCAGCCCCGGGACAGGGTTCGGGGAGCTGTTTTTT.